There are a few counts of the clone carrying this T cell receptor beta chain. Its antigen is as yet unknown. This entry belongs to a study of T-cell memory formation after mild COVID-19. At the level of the study: TCR clusters were largely donor specific. Regarding the study as a whole: Day 15 to 85 contracting clones showed balanced CD4/CD8; later expanders leaned CD4+.

TCRdb called the 5' RACE reads again in MiXCR, with one record for every CDR3 protein. The table includes approximately 230,000 distinct CDR3 sequences, approximately 16% detected once. The germline gives CDR1 MDHEN, CDR2 SYDVKM. The CDR3 is 13 residues long. The V gene lost 8 bases and the J gene lost 5 bases, with 15 bases spanning the gap. The sequence derives from a man younger than 30 who had mild COVID-19 (a few samples of this study predate the infection). Cell type and time point are not known. Source material: PBMCs or a T cell subset sorted from them (not recorded which). The gene calls are TRBV28 and TRBJ1-1; TRBD1 is a possible D gene (5 bases). CDR3 coding DNA: TGTGCCAGCTCGGGGGTCGCGGCAACTGAAGCTTTCTTT. Its protein is CASSGVAATEAFF.